The clone carrying this T cell receptor (beta chain) came up once. The ends were cut back, 10 bases at V and 6 bases at J, with 19 bases in the middle. The length of the CDR3 is 14 residues. Germline CDR1 ENHRY, CDR2 SYGVKD. Original methodology: Researchers report that nucleated cell counts were estimated from reference gene primer amplification. Profiled with immunoSEQ multiplex PCR; TCRdb holds only in-frame clones, not every one. V, J and clone size were drawn from that table, and D and trimming were deduced from the DNA. The profile covers under 250,000 clones, with 84% appearing a single time and 6% to 8.5% taken by the ten largest. This specimen belongs to a study of blood T cell repertoires in COVID-19. Across the whole study: COVID-19 samples, acute and convalescent, were from the United States, Italy and Spain. The cDNA or gDNA used as material had been derived from T cells, B-cell-depleted T cells, or PBMCs.

Sequenced input: peripheral blood. The sequence was obtained from a woman aged 45-65 years with active or convalescent COVID-19. The V gene is TRBV10-3, the J gene TRBJ2-1, with D tentatively TRBD2 (6 bases). The DNA for the CDR3 is TGTGCCACCACCTGGGGCGGGAACAGCAATGAGCAGTTCTTC. Its translation is CATTWGGNSNEQFF.